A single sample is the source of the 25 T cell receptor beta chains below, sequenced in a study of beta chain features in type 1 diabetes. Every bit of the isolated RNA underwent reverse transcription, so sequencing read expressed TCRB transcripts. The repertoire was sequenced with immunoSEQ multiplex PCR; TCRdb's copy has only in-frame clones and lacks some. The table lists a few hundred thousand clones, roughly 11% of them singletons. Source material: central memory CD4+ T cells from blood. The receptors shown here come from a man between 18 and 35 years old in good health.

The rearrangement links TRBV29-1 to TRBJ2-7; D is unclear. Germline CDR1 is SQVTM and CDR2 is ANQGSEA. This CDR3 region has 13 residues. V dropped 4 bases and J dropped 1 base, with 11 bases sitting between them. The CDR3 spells CSVGGLGSYEQYF. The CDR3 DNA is TGCAGCGTTGGCGGTCTCGGGTCCTACGAGCAGTACTTC.

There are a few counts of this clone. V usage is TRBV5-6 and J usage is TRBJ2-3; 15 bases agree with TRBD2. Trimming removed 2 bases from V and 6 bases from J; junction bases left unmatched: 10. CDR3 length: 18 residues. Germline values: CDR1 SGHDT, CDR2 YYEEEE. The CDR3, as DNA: TGTGCCAGCAGCTTCCGGACTAGCGGGAGGGGCCCCCCGGATACGCAGTATTTT. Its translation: CASSFRTSGRGPPDTQYF.

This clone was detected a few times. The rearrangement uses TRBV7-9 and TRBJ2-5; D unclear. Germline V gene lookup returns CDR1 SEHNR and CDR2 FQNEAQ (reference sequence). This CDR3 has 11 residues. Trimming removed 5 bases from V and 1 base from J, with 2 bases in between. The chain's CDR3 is CASSLQETQYF. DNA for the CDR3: TGTGCCAGCAGCCTCCAAGAGACCCAGTACTTC.

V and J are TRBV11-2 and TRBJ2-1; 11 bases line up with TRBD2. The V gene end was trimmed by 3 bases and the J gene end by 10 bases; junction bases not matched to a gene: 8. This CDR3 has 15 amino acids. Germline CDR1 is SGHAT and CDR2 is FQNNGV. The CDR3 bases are TGTGCCAGCAGCTTTCTCGCTAGCGGGGGGCGGGAGCAGTTCTTC. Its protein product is CASSFLASGGREQFF.

The CDR3, as DNA: TGTGCCAGCAGCTTAGATGAGGATACGCAGTATTTT. This encodes CASSLDEDTQYF. The rearrangement joins TRBV13 to TRBJ2-3; D call uncertain. The CDR3 totals 12 residues. V shed 1 base and J shed 6 bases, with 5 bases lying between them. Germline lookup yields CDR1 PRHDT and CDR2 FYEKMQ (reference sequence).

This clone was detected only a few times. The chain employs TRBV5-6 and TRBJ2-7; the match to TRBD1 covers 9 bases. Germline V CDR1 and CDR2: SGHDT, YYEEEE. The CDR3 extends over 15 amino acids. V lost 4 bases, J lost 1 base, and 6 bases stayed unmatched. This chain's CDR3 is CASSLGTGISYEQYF. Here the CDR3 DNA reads TGTGCCAGCAGCCTCGGGACAGGGATATCCTACGAGCAGTACTTC.

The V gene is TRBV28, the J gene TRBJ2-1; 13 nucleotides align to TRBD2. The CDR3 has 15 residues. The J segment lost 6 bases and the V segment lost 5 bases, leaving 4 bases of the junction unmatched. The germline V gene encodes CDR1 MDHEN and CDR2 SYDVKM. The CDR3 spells CASSQLAGGPNEQFF. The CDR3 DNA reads TGTGCCAGCAGTCAACTAGCGGGAGGGCCCAATGAGCAGTTCTTC.

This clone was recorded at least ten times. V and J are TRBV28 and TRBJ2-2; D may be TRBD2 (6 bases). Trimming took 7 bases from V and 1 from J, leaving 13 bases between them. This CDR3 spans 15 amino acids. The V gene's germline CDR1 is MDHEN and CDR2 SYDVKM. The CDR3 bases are TGTGCCAGCAAAGGAGGAGGGTTGAACACCGGGGAGCTGTTTTTT. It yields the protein CASKGGGLNTGELFF.

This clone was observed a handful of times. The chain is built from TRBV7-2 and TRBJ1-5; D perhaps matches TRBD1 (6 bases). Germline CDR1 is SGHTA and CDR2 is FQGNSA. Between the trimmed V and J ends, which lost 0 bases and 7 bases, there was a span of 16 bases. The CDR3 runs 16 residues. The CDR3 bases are TGTGCCAGCAGCTTAGCCCAGGGGAGCTTTGGCCAGCCCCAGCATTTT. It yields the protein CASSLAQGSFGQPQHF.

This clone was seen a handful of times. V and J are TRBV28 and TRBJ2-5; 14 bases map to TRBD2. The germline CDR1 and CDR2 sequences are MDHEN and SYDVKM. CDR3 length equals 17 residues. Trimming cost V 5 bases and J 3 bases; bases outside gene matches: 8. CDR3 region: CASSPPGLAGVKETQYF. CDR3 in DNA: TGTGCCAGCAGTCCCCCGGGACTAGCGGGAGTCAAAGAGACCCAGTACTTC.

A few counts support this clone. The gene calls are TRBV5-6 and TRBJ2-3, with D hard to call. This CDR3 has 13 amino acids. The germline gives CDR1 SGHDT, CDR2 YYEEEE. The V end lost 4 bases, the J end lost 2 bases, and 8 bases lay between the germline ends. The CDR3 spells CASSPRLTDTQYF. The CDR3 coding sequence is TGTGCCAGCAGCCCGCGGCTCACAGATACGCAGTATTTT.

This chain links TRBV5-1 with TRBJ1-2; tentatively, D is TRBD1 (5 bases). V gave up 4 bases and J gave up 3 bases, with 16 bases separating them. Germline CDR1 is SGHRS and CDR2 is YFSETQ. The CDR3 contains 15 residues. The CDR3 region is CASSPEVGGYYGYTF. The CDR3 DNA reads TGCGCCAGCAGCCCTGAGGTTGGGGGATACTATGGCTACACCTTC.

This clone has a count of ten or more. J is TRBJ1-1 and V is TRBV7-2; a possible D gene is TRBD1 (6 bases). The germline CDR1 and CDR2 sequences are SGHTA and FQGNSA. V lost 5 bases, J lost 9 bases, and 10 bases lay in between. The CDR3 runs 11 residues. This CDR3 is CASSAGQKAFF. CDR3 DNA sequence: TGTGCCAGCAGCGCCGGACAGAAAGCTTTCTTT.

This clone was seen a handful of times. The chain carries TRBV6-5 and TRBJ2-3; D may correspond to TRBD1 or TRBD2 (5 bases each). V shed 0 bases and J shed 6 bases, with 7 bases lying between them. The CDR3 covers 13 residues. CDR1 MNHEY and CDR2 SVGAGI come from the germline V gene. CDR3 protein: CASSYSWGDTQYF. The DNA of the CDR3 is TGTGCCAGCAGTTACTCCTGGGGGGATACGCAGTATTTT.

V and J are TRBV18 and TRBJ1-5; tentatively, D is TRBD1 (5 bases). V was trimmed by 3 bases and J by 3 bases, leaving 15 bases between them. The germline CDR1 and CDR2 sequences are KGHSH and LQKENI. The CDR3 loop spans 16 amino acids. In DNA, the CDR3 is TGTGCCAGCTCACCGTTAGACCAGGGCTCCAATCAGCCCCAGCATTTT. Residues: CASSPLDQGSNQPQHF.

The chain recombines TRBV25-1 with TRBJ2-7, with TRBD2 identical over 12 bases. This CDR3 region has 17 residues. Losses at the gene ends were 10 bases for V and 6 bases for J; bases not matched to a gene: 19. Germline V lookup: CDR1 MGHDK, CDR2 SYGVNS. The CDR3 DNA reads TGTGCCACCCAAGGGGGGCAAACCGGGACTAGCGGGCGCGAGCAGTACTTC. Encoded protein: CATQGGQTGTSGREQYF.

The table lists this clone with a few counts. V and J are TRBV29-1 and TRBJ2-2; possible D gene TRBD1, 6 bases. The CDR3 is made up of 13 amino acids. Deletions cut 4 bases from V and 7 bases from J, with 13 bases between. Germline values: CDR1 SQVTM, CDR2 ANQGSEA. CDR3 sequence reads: CSVALTGHGELFF. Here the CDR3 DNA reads TGCAGCGTTGCGCTCACAGGGCACGGGGAGCTGTTTTTT.

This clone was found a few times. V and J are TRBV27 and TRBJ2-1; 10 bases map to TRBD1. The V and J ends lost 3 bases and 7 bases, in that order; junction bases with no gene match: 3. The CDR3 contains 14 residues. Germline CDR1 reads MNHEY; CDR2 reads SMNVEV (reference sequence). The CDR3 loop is CASSFWDRGNEQFF. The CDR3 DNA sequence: TGTGCCAGCAGTTTTTGGGACAGGGGAAATGAGCAGTTCTTC.

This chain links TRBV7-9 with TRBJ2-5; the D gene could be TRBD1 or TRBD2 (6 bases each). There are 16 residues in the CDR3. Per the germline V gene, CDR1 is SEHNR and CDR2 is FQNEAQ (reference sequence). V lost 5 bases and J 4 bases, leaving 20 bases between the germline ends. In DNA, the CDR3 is TGTGCCAGCAGCGTCATCCAGGGGTGGGGGGCAGAGACCCAGTACTTC. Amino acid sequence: CASSVIQGWGAETQYF.

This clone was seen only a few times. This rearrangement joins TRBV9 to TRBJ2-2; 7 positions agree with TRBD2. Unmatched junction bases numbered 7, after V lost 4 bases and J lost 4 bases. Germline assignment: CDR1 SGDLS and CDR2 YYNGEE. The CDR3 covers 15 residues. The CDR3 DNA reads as TGTGCCAGCAGCCCCCAGGGAGGGCTCACCGGGGAGCTGTTTTTT. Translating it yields CASSPQGGLTGELFF. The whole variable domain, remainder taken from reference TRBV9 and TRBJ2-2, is DSGVTQTPKHLITATGQRVTLRCSPRSGDLSVYWYQQSLDQGLQFLIQYYNGEERAKGNILERFSAQQFPDLHSELNLSSLELGDSALYFCASSPQGGLTGELFFGEGSRLTVL.

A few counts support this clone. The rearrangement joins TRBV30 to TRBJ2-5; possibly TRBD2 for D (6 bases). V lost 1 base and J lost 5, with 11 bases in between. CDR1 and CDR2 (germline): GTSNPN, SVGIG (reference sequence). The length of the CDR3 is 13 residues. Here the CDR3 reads CAWSEMGRETQYF. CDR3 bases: TGTGCCTGGAGTGAGATGGGGAGGGAGACCCAGTACTTC.

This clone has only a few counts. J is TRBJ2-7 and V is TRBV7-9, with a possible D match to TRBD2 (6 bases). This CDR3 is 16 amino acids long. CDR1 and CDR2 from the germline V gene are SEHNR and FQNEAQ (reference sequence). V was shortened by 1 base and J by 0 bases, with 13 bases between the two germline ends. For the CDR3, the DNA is TGTGCCAGCAGCTTAGATCTAGCGTCAAGCTCCTACGAGCAGTACTTC. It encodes CASSLDLASSSYEQYF.

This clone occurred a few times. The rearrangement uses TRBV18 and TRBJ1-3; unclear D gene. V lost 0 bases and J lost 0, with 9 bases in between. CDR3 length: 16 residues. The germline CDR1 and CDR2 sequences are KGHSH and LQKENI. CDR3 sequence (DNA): TGTGCCAGCTCACCACCGGCACAGATCTCTGGAAACACCATATATTTT. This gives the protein CASSPPAQISGNTIYF.

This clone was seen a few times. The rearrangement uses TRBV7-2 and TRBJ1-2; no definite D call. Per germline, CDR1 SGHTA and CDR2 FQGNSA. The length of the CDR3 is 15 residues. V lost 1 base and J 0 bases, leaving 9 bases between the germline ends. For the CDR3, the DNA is TGTGCCAGCAGCTTAGTCTGGGATACTAACTATGGCTACACCTTC. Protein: CASSLVWDTNYGYTF.

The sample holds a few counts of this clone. Written as DNA, the CDR3 is TGCAGCGTCCAGACAGGGGGTGCGGATCAGCCCCAGCATTTT. Encoded protein: CSVQTGGADQPQHF. V gene TRBV29-1 combines with J gene TRBJ1-5; 9 bases are a match to TRBD1. With V trimmed by 6 bases and J by 5 bases, 8 bases remained unmatched. The CDR3 sequence is 14 residues long. Germline V gene sequence: CDR1 SQVTM, CDR2 ANQGSEA.